This T cell receptor beta chain was obtained from a study of cytotoxic CD8 clonotypes in ibrutinib-treated CLL. Study overall: Of a cohort that held around 11 relapsed/refractory and some 14 treatment-naive patients, 17 to 18 were IGHV unmutated. Study-wide results and caveats: Among the clonotypes, public ones were uncommon and contracted or held stable on treatment. Clonality increased at ibrutinib response, then returned toward baseline at progression. Samples from sustained-remission and progressing patients were taken at different times.

Notes on this clone: No antigen is known for it.

This CDR3 has 13 residues. V lost 7 bases, J lost 6 bases, and 13 bases lay in between. Germline CDR1 is SNHLY and CDR2 is FYNNEI. Only in-frame clones appear in the TCRdb table, and some are missing; sequencing was by immunoSEQ multiplex PCR. This sample has 270,000 or so clones, with around 77% found just once. The sequencing used PBMCs, collected at disease progression, from a patient treated with ibrutinib. This clonotype was obtained from a human donor with chronic lymphocytic leukemia. J is TRBJ1-5 and V is TRBV2; D gene unclear. The CDR3 DNA reads TGTGCCAGCACGGCAGTTCGGGGTCAGCCCCAGCATTTT. Amino acid sequence: CASTAVRGQPQHF.